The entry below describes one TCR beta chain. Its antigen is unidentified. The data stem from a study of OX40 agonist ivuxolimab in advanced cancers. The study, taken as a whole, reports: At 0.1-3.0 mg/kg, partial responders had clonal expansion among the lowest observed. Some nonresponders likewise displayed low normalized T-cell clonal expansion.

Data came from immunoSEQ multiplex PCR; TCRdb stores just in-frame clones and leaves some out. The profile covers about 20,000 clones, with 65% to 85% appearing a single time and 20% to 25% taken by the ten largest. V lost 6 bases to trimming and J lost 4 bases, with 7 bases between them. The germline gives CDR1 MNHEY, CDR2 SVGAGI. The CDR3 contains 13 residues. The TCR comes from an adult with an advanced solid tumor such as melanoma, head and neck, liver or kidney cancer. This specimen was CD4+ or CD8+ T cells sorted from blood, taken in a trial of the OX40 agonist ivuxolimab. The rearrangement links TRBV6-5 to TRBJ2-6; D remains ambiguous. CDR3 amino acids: CASRVSGANVLTF. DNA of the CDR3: TGTGCCAGCAGGGTTTCAGGGGCCAACGTCCTGACTTTC.